Listed here are 10 T cell receptor beta chains from one sample, sequenced in a study of cytomegalovirus exposure and HLA in healthy donors. PCR involved 60 Vbeta and 13 Jbeta primers. Assay: immunoSEQ multiplex PCR; the TCRdb copy retains only in-frame clones and omits some. In the table there are some 130,000 clones, roughly four fifths of which are singletons. The sample comprised PBMCs. The receptors shown here come from a boy younger than 10 in good health and CMV-seronegative.

The V and J genes are TRBV19 and TRBJ2-7, with D hard to call. The germline V and J ends were trimmed by 4 bases and 7 bases, with 8 bases remaining between them. This CDR3 comprises 11 residues. The V gene's germline CDR1 is LNHDA and CDR2 SQIVND (reference sequence). DNA for the CDR3: TGTGCCAGTAGTACTCAGGAGGAGCAGTACGTC. This encodes CASSTQEEQYV.

The chain couples TRBV7-8 to TRBJ2-1; 11 nucleotides line up with TRBD2. V was pared by 4 bases and J by 3 bases, with 20 bases of the junction left unmatched. This CDR3 contains 21 residues. Looked up from germline, CDR1 is SGHVS and CDR2 is FQNEAQ. The CDR3 region has the DNA TGTGCCAGCAGCTCCAGAAGGAAAACTAGCGGGAGCCTAAAAATCTACAATGAGCAGTTCTTC. It codes for CASSSRRKTSGSLKIYNEQFF.

The chain employs TRBV28 and TRBJ1-3; 8 nucleotides line up with TRBD1. The CDR3 consists of 18 residues. J gave up 0 bases and V 3 bases, and 10 bases lay outside the gene matches. CDR1 is MDHEN, CDR2 SYDVKM, per germline. CDR3 region: CASSFWGQEMISGNTIYF. The CDR3 DNA sequence: TGTGCCAGCAGTTTTTGGGGACAGGAGATGATCTCTGGAAACACCATATATTTT.

The chain couples TRBV10-3 to TRBJ2-1; 10 nucleotides align to TRBD2. The CDR3 is 18 amino acids. V shed 0 bases, J shed 1 base, and the junction held 6 bases outside the gene matches. CDR1 is ENHRY, CDR2 SYGVKD, per germline. The CDR3 spells CAISESIPSGSSYNEQFF. The CDR3 nucleotides read TGTGCCATCAGTGAGTCGATCCCTAGCGGGAGTTCCTACAATGAGCAGTTCTTC.

This rearrangement joins TRBV4-1 to TRBJ2-3; 12 bases align to TRBD2. Germline CDR1 is MGHRA and CDR2 is YSYEKL. This CDR3 has 17 amino acids. V trimming: 2 bases; J trimming: 7 bases; junction bases outside the gene matches: 10. CDR3 region: CASSQLRASGRAHTQYF. Written as DNA, the CDR3 is TGCGCCAGCAGCCAACTAAGGGCTAGCGGGAGGGCACATACGCAGTATTTT.

This chain connects TRBV5-5 to TRBJ2-4; TRBD2 might be the D (6 bases). The CDR3 runs to 18 residues. Germline V CDR1 and CDR2: SGHKS, YYEKEE (reference sequence). V was clipped by 3 bases and J by 3 bases, with 22 bases between them. The CDR3 DNA reads as TGTGCCAGCAGCTATGGGCGGGAAGGGCGTTTAGACAAAAACATTCAGTACTTC. It yields the protein CASSYGREGRLDKNIQYF.

This clone was detected only a few times. The gene calls are TRBV2 and TRBJ2-2; D is unresolved. The V gene's germline CDR1 is SNHLY and CDR2 FYNNEI. This CDR3 has 13 residues. Trimming removed 2 bases at V and 4 bases at J, with 5 bases between. The CDR3 spells CASSEFSTGELFF. Written as DNA, the CDR3 is TGTGCCAGCAGTGAATTTAGCACCGGGGAGCTGTTTTTT. The full variable domain, rest sourced from reference TRBV2 and TRBJ2-2, is EPEVTQTPSHQVTQMGQEVILRCVPISNHLYFYWYRQILGQKVEFLVSFYNNEISEKSEIFDDQFSVERPDGSNFTLKIRSTKLEDSAMYFCASSEFSTGELFFGEGSRLTVL.

The chain uses TRBV6-5 and TRBJ1-2, with D possibly matching TRBD1 (6 bases). Trimming left V 0 bases short and J 4 bases short, with 12 bases between. This CDR3 is built from 15 residues. The germline V gene has CDR1 MNHEY and CDR2 SVGAGI. The chain's CDR3 is CASSYSATGPYGYTF. CDR3 coding DNA: TGTGCCAGCAGTTACTCGGCGACAGGACCCTATGGCTACACCTTC.

The rearrangement joins TRBV13 to TRBJ1-2, with TRBD1 matching 8 bases. CDR1 and CDR2 (germline): PRHDT, FYEKMQ (reference sequence). Trimming at V came to 3 bases and at J to 3 bases, leaving 0 bases not matched to a gene. The CDR3 runs to 13 residues. CDR3 sequence: CASSLTGDYGYTF. The CDR3 DNA reads as TGTGCCAGCAGCTTGACAGGGGACTATGGCTACACCTTC.

This clone was counted only a few times. V gene TRBV6-1 combines with J gene TRBJ1-4; D is uncertain. Deletions cut 6 bases from V and 6 bases from J, with 14 bases between. The CDR3 sequence is 14 residues long. CDR1 is MNHNS, CDR2 SASEGT, per germline. The CDR3, as DNA: TGTGCCAGCAGCCTCTCGGAGGGATATGAAAAACTGTTTTTT. This gives the protein CASSLSEGYEKLFF.